The entry below describes one TCR beta chain. Within the sample, other DNA sequences also encode this same CDR3. The record originates from a study of blood T cell repertoires in COVID-19. Whole-study context: The samples span acute and convalescent COVID-19 from the United States, Italy and Spain. From T cells, B-cell-depleted T cells, or PBMCs came the material, which was cDNA or gDNA.

Measured with immunoSEQ multiplex PCR; TCRdb has only the in-frame clones, and not every one. In the table there are 400,000 to 450,000 clones, around 89% of which are singletons. The source material was peripheral blood. This TCR was sampled from a woman between 35 and 50 years old with COVID-19, enrolled during active disease.

CDR3 residues: CASSGQGNTGELFF. The CDR3 DNA reads TGTGCCAGCAGTGGACAGGGGAACACCGGGGAGCTGTTTTTT. J is TRBJ2-2 and V is TRBV2, with 7 nucleotides matching TRBD1. After removal of 4 bases from V and 1 base from J, the junction contained 0 bases not matched to a gene. This CDR3 is built from 14 residues. Looked up from germline, CDR1 is SNHLY and CDR2 is FYNNEI.